Listed here are 14 T cell receptor beta chains from one sample, sequenced in a study of T cells after yellow fever vaccination. MiXCR, applied by TCRdb to the 5' RACE reads, yields one record per CDR3 protein. The sample has fewer than 650,000 distinct CDR3 sequences, about a fifth seen once; the top ten hold about a sixth. The sequenced sample was PBMCs, obtained 20 to 25 days after the first yellow fever vaccination. These receptors originate from a man younger than 30 who received the YFV17D yellow fever vaccine.

This chain links TRBV3-1 with TRBJ2-3; 8 nucleotides line up with TRBD2. CDR1 and CDR2 (germline): LGHDT, YNNKEL (reference sequence). V lost 1 base, J lost 2 bases, and 8 bases stayed unmatched. The CDR3 is 17 residues long. In DNA, the CDR3 is TGTGCCAGCAGCCAAGGAGGGGGAGCGGGGGCCACAGATACGCAGTATTTT. It codes for CASSQGGGAGATDTQYF.

The table lists this clonotype with a few counts. The V gene is TRBV6-4, the J gene TRBJ1-2, with D perhaps TRBD1 (6 bases). Trimming removed 0 bases at V and 4 bases at J, with 9 bases between. CDR3 length: 14 amino acids. The germline V gene has CDR1 MRHNA and CDR2 SNTAGT. For the CDR3, the DNA is TGTGCCAGCAGTGACTCGTGGGGGCTCTATGGCTACACCTTC. It codes for CASSDSWGLYGYTF.

The genes are TRBV5-1 and TRBJ2-2; D unresolved. The CDR3 contains 17 residues. Germline V CDR1 and CDR2: SGHRS, YFSETQ. V lost 1 base and J 0 bases, leaving 13 bases between the germline ends. The CDR3 coding sequence is TGCGCCAGCAGCTTGCAGGCGGCTGACTCGAACACCGGGGAGCTGTTTTTT. It is translated as CASSLQAADSNTGELFF.

This clonotype was picked up many times. This chain joins TRBV3-1 and TRBJ1-4; 8 nucleotides line up with TRBD1. CDR3 length: 12 residues. V lost 4 bases, J lost 13 bases, and 5 bases stayed unmatched. Germline V gene sequence: CDR1 LGHDT, CDR2 YNNKEL (reference sequence). CDR3 amino acids: CASSPGTGRLFF. In nucleotides, the CDR3 is TGTGCCAGCAGCCCCGGGACAGGAAGACTGTTTTTT.

CDR3 in amino acids: CASSQGQRVGEKLFF. The CDR3, as DNA: TGCGCCAGCAGCCAAGGACAGCGGGTGGGTGAAAAACTGTTTTTT. The V gene is TRBV4-1, the J gene TRBJ1-4, with D possibly matching TRBD1 (5 bases). With 1 base removed from V and 7 bases from J, the gap between germline ends came to 13 bases. Germline values: CDR1 MGHRA, CDR2 YSYEKL. The length of the CDR3 is 15 residues.

This clonotype was seen more than once but under ten times. The chain joins TRBV7-3 to TRBJ2-5; 9 positions agree with TRBD2. V trimming: 2 bases; J trimming: 5 bases; junction bases outside the gene matches: 9. Germline-derived CDR1 and CDR2 are SGHTA and FQGTGA. This CDR3 is 16 amino acids long. CDR3 amino acids: CASSLDGASGTETQYF. The CDR3 DNA sequence: TGTGCCAGCAGCTTAGATGGCGCTAGCGGGACCGAGACCCAGTACTTC.

The chain has TRBV7-2 and TRBJ1-2; 9 nucleotides agree with TRBD1. Germline-derived CDR1 and CDR2 are SGHTA and FQGNSA. Germline trimming cut 7 bases from V and 3 bases from J; bases unmatched to any gene: 12. This CDR3 spans 16 amino acids. The DNA for the CDR3 is TGTGCCAGCATCCGGGACAGGGCCGACGCGGACTATGGCTACACCTTC. This encodes CASIRDRADADYGYTF.

The chain employs TRBV20-1 and TRBJ2-5, with 8 bases fitting TRBD2. V trimming: 0 bases; J trimming: 5 bases; junction bases outside the gene matches: 8. Germline V gene lookup returns CDR1 DFQATT and CDR2 SNEGSKA (reference sequence). The CDR3 loop spans 15 amino acids. CDR3 nucleotide sequence: TGCAGTGCTAGAGATACCGGGGGGGCCCGGGAGACCCAGTACTTC. Translation: CSARDTGGARETQYF.

This clonotype has a handful of counts. The chain links TRBV27 to TRBJ1-1; 9 bases align to TRBD1. CDR1 MNHEY and CDR2 SMNVEV come from the germline V gene (reference sequence). The CDR3 contains 14 residues. Trimming at V came to 2 bases and at J to 4 bases, leaving 2 bases not matched to a gene. The CDR3 loop reads CASSLGTGFTEAFF. The DNA for the CDR3 is TGTGCCAGCAGTTTAGGGACAGGGTTCACTGAAGCTTTCTTT.

This clonotype was counted between two and nine times. The V gene is TRBV30, the J gene TRBJ2-3, with 13 positions matching TRBD2. CDR3 size: 15 residues. After removal of 1 base from V and 3 bases from J, the junction contained 1 base not matched to a gene. Germline CDR1 reads GTSNPN; CDR2 reads SVGIG (reference sequence). The CDR3 DNA follows: TGTGCCTGGAGTGGGACTAGCGGGGGAACAGATACGCAGTATTTT. Its protein product is CAWSGTSGGTDTQYF.

This clonotype was seen only a few times. The chain recombines TRBV10-3 with TRBJ2-5, with 8 bases identical to TRBD1. Germline V gene lookup returns CDR1 ENHRY and CDR2 SYGVKD. V shed 4 bases, J shed 1 base, and the junction held 8 bases outside the gene matches. This CDR3 has 16 amino acids. Here the CDR3 reads CAISGGTGSLQETQYF. The CDR3 coding sequence is TGTGCCATCAGTGGGGGGACAGGTTCCCTCCAAGAGACCCAGTACTTC.

This clonotype was counted between two and nine times. V gene TRBV7-8 combines with J gene TRBJ2-1; TRBD2 aligns across 11 bases. The CDR3 covers 15 residues. The V and J ends lost 1 base and 10 bases, in that order; junction bases with no gene match: 6. CDR1 is SGHVS and CDR2 is FQNEAQ in the germline V gene. CDR3 region: CASSLVSGGAGEQFF. The CDR3, as DNA: TGTGCCAGCAGCTTAGTTAGCGGGGGGGCCGGGGAGCAGTTCTTC.

This clonotype was seen a few times. The genes are TRBV12-3 or TRBV12-4 and TRBJ1-1; TRBD1 might be the D (6 bases). The CDR3 sequence is 13 residues long. V gave up 7 bases and J gave up 6 bases, with 15 bases separating them. Here the CDR3 DNA reads TGTGCCAGCAAACCAGGGGAAATACCTGAAGCTTTCTTT. Protein: CASKPGEIPEAFF.

This clonotype was seen a handful of times. The V call is TRBV5-1, the J call TRBJ2-6; 12 bases match TRBD1. This CDR3 has 20 residues. Trimming took 3 bases from V and 1 from J; bases not matched to a gene: 11. Germline V CDR1 and CDR2: SGHRS, YFSETQ. The CDR3: CASSWDRGRILASGANVLTF. The CDR3, as DNA: TGCGCCAGCAGCTGGGACAGGGGGCGCATATTGGCGTCTGGGGCCAACGTCCTGACTTTC. The complete variable domain, with remaining parts taken from reference TRBV5-1 and TRBJ2-6, reads KAGVTQTPRYLIKTRGQQVTLSCSPISGHRSVSWYQQTPGQGLQFLFEYFSETQRNKGNFPGRFSGRQFSNSRSEMNVSTLELGDSALYLCASSWDRGRILASGANVLTFGAGSRLTVL.